A selection of T cell receptor beta chains follows, all from one sample in a study of cytomegalovirus exposure and HLA in healthy donors. TCRdb's table, derived via immunoSEQ multiplex PCR, lists solely in-frame clones and lacks some. The sample has about 82,000 clones, about a tenth seen once. The sample comprised PBMCs. These receptors came from a man aged 55 to 70 in good health and CMV-seropositive. Both conserved end residues are part of each CDR3. The D gene is left open where the match is weak. Size tells how often a clone was seen (once, few, many) or the class of an expanded clone, and some rows leave it out.

CDR3aa,CDR3nt,j_gene,d_gene,v_gene,abundance
CAISGSGYEQYF,TGTGCCATTAGCGGGAGCGGGTACGAGCAGTACTTC,TRBJ2-7,TRBD2,TRBV30,NA
CASSPLTGGINTIYF,TGTGCCAGCAGTCCGTTGACAGGGGGTATCAACACCATATATTTT,TRBJ1-3,TRBD1,TRBV27,NA
CASSLDGTSGYNEQFF,TGCGCCAGCAGCTTGGACGGGACTAGCGGCTACAATGAGCAGTTCTTC,TRBJ2-1,TRBD2,TRBV5-1,NA
CAWSPRRNSPLHF,TGTGCCTGGAGTCCCCGCCGGAATTCACCCCTCCACTTT,TRBJ1-6,NA,TRBV30,few
CASSYSGGTFF,TGTGCCAGCAGTTACTCCGGGGGTACTTTCTTT,TRBJ1-1,NA,TRBV6-5,NA
CASSMGQRNTIYF,TGTGCCAGCAGCATGGGACAGAGAAACACCATATATTTT,TRBJ1-3,TRBD1,TRBV11-2,NA
CASSPPGADTQYF,TGTGCCAGCAGTCCCCCGGGGGCAGATACGCAGTATTTT,TRBJ2-3,NA,TRBV2,NA
CASSLVSAGGTGELFF,TGTGCCAGCAGCTTAGTTTCCGCGGGGGGCACCGGGGAGCTGTTTTTT,TRBJ2-2,TRBD2,TRBV11-2,few
CASTGAGNQPQHF,TGTGCCAGCACCGGAGCTGGCAATCAGCCCCAGCATTTT,TRBJ1-5,NA,TRBV6-1,few
CASTLDRSSYGYTF,TGTGCCAGCACCCTAGACAGGTCGAGCTATGGCTACACCTTC,TRBJ1-2,NA,TRBV6-1,few
CASSLDRAGDTQYF,TGTGCCAGCAGTTTAGACAGGGCTGGAGATACGCAGTATTTT,TRBJ2-3,TRBD1,TRBV27,few
CASSLVGGVNYGYTF,TGTGCCAGCAGCTTAGTGGGGGGAGTTAACTATGGCTACACCTTC,TRBJ1-2,NA,TRBV7-9,few
CSGVTASYGYTF,TGCAGCGGGGTGACAGCCAGCTATGGCTACACCTTC,TRBJ1-2,NA,TRBV29-1,NA
CASLQPGQKNTEAFF,TGTGCCAGTTTGCAACCGGGTCAAAAGAACACTGAAGCTTTCTTT,TRBJ1-1,NA,TRBV19,NA
CASSQAAQGALGYTF,TGCGCCAGCAGCCAAGCGGCACAGGGGGCGTTGGGCTACACCTTC,TRBJ1-2,TRBD1,TRBV4-1,NA
CASSLAPAGGRTDTQYF,TGTGCCAGCAGCTTAGCCCCAGCGGGGGGCCGGACAGATACGCAGTATTTT,TRBJ2-3,TRBD2,TRBV7-2,NA
CASSRAGSSYNEQFF,TGTGCCAGCAGCCGAGCCGGGTCCTCCTACAATGAGCAGTTCTTC,TRBJ2-1,NA,TRBV28,NA
CASSPGGPYNSPLHF,TGCGCCAGCAGCCCCGGGGGACCCTATAATTCACCCCTCCACTTT,TRBJ1-6,NA,TRBV5-1,NA
CATQSGPTNYGYTF,TGTGCCACCCAGTCAGGGCCAACTAACTATGGCTACACCTTC,TRBJ1-2,NA,TRBV27,few
CASSLGGIGQETQYF,TGTGCTAGCAGCTTAGGAGGGATTGGCCAAGAGACCCAGTACTTC,TRBJ2-5,NA,TRBV7-7,few
CASLRGDGALINEQFF,TGTGCCAGTCTTAGAGGAGATGGGGCGTTGATCAATGAGCAGTTCTTC,TRBJ2-1,NA,TRBV6-6,many
CASSPSGTLNTEAFF,TGCGCCAGCAGCCCCAGTGGCACCCTGAACACTGAAGCTTTCTTT,TRBJ1-1,NA,TRBV5-1,few
CASSQAPVSSYEQYF,TGTGCCAGCAGTCAAGCCCCTGTCTCTAGCTACGAGCAGTACTTC,TRBJ2-7,NA,TRBV11-2,NA
CASSEEWEQYF,TGTGCCAGCAGCGAGGAGTGGGAGCAGTACTTC,TRBJ2-7,NA,TRBV7-9,NA
CACTSGSAYNEQFF,TGTGCCTGTACTAGCGGGAGCGCCTACAATGAGCAGTTCTTC,TRBJ2-1,TRBD2,TRBV30,NA
CSVGSGTGDEKLFF,TGCAGCGTTGGATCCGGGACAGGAGATGAAAAACTGTTTTTT,TRBJ1-4,TRBD1,TRBV29-1,few